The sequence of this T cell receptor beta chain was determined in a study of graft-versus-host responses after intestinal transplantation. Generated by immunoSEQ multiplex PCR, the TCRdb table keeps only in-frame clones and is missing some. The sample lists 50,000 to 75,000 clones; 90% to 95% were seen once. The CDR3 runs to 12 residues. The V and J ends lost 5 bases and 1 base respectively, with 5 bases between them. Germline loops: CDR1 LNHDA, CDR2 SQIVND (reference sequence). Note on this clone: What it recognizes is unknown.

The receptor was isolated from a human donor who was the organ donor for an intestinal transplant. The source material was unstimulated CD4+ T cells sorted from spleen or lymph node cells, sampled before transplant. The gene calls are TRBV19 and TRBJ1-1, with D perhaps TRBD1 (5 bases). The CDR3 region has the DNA TGTGCCAGTAGTGACAGGAACACTGAAGCTTTCTTT. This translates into CASSDRNTEAFF.